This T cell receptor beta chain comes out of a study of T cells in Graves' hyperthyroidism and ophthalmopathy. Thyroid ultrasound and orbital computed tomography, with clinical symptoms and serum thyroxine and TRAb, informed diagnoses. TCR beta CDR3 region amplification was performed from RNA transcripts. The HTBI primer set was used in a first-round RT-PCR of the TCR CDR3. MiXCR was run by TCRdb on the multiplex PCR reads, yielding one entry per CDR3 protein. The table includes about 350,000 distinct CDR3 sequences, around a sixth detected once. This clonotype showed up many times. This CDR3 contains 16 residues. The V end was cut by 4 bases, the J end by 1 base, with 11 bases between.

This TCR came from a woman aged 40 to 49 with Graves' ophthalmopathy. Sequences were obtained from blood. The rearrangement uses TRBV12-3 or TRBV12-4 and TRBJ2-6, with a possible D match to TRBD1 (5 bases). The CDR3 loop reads CASSSHPGSGANVLTF. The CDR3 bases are TGTGCCAGCAGTTCCCATCCAGGGTCTGGGGCCAACGTCCTGACTTTC.